The rows below give T cell receptor beta chains drawn from one sample of a study of blood T cell repertoires in COVID-19. Assay used: immunoSEQ multiplex PCR; TCRdb lists only in-frame clones, some missing. The sample yields more than 25,000 clones, approximately 87% seen once. Sequencing input: peripheral blood. The receptor source for this set is a human donor with active COVID-19. The donor label of this sample is uncertain. The CDR3 runs from the conserved cysteine through the conserved F or W. A D gene is named only where the DNA matches it firmly. Only part of the rows carry a size: once, few, many, or a class if the clone is expanded.

J gene: TRBJ2-1
CDR3 length: 15
V gene: TRBV6-5
clone size: once
D gene: NA
CDR3 DNA: TGTGCCAGCTTGGGGCCGAGCTCCCCGGACAATGAGCAGTTCTTC
CDR3 protein: CASLGPSSPDNEQFF

J gene: TRBJ2-1
CDR3 length: 15
V gene: TRBV28
clone size: NA
D gene: NA
CDR3 DNA: TGTGCCAGCAGTTTACGTCAGGGAATCTACAATGAGCAGTTCTTC
CDR3 protein: CASSLRQGIYNEQFF

J gene: TRBJ1-2
CDR3 length: 15
V gene: TRBV6-5
clone size: NA
D gene: NA
CDR3 DNA: TGTGCCAGCAGCGGGAGCGGGGGTAGTATCTATGGCTACACCTTC
CDR3 protein: CASSGSGGSIYGYTF

J gene: TRBJ2-1
CDR3 length: 16
V gene: TRBV15
clone size: NA
D gene: TRBD2
CDR3 DNA: TGTGCCACCAGCAGAGATACTAGCGGGGGGTACAATGAGCAGTTCTTC
CDR3 protein: CATSRDTSGGYNEQFF

J gene: TRBJ1-5
CDR3 length: 14
V gene: TRBV3-1/TRBV3-2
clone size: NA
D gene: NA
CDR3 DNA: TGTGCCAGCAGCCAAGATGGGGGGGGTCAGCCCCAGCATTTT
CDR3 protein: CASSQDGGGQPQHF

J gene: TRBJ2-3
CDR3 length: 13
V gene: TRBV12-3/TRBV12-4
clone size: NA
D gene: NA
CDR3 DNA: TGTGCCAGCAGTTTAGCGCAGACAGATACGCAGTATTTT
CDR3 protein: CASSLAQTDTQYF

J gene: TRBJ1-3
CDR3 length: 14
V gene: TRBV7-2
clone size: NA
D gene: NA
CDR3 DNA: TGTGCCAGCAGCTTAGGGCCTTCTGGAAACACCATATATTTT
CDR3 protein: CASSLGPSGNTIYF

J gene: TRBJ2-5
CDR3 length: 14
V gene: TRBV9
clone size: once
D gene: TRBD1
CDR3 DNA: TGTGCCAGCAGCGGGGGACAGGGACTCGAGACCCAGTACTTC
CDR3 protein: CASSGGQGLETQYF

J gene: TRBJ2-2
CDR3 length: 17
V gene: TRBV9
clone size: NA
D gene: NA
CDR3 DNA: TGTGCCAGCAGCGTAGCTACCTGGAGGCCATTGACCGGGGAGCTGTTTTTT
CDR3 protein: CASSVATWRPLTGELFF

J gene: TRBJ1-1
CDR3 length: 14
V gene: TRBV6-1
clone size: NA
D gene: NA
CDR3 DNA: TGTGCCAGCAGTGATCTTCGGGGGAACACTGAAGCTTTCTTT
CDR3 protein: CASSDLRGNTEAFF

J gene: TRBJ2-7
CDR3 length: 15
V gene: TRBV3-1/TRBV3-2
clone size: NA
D gene: NA
CDR3 DNA: TGTGCCAGCAGCCAATGGTATAGCGGTAACTACGAGCAGTACTTC
CDR3 protein: CASSQWYSGNYEQYF

J gene: TRBJ1-3
CDR3 length: 17
V gene: TRBV21-1
clone size: NA
D gene: NA
CDR3 DNA: TGTGCCAGCAGCAAAGACAGTAACAGGGGGCGAGTTAACACCATATATTTT
CDR3 protein: CASSKDSNRGRVNTIYF

J gene: TRBJ1-1
CDR3 length: 14
V gene: TRBV12-5
clone size: once
D gene: NA
CDR3 DNA: TGTGCTAGTGGTTTTAGTGCCATGAACACTGAAGCTTTCTTT
CDR3 protein: CASGFSAMNTEAFF

J gene: TRBJ1-1
CDR3 length: 16
V gene: TRBV30
clone size: few
D gene: TRBD1
CDR3 DNA: TGTGCCTGGAGGGGGACAGGGGTTCCAATGACCACTGAAGCTTTCTTT
CDR3 protein: CAWRGTGVPMTTEAFF

J gene: TRBJ2-1
CDR3 length: 13
V gene: TRBV19
clone size: NA
D gene: TRBD2
CDR3 DNA: TGTGCCAGTACTGGCGGGGGGCGGGATGAGCAGTTCTTC
CDR3 protein: CASTGGGRDEQFF

J gene: TRBJ2-1
CDR3 length: 15
V gene: TRBV6-6
clone size: NA
D gene: TRBD2
CDR3 DNA: TGTGCCAGCAGCCAACTAGCGGGGGCCTACAATGAGCAGTTCTTC
CDR3 protein: CASSQLAGAYNEQFF

J gene: TRBJ1-4
CDR3 length: 13
V gene: TRBV3-1/TRBV3-2
clone size: NA
D gene: NA
CDR3 DNA: TGTGCCAGCAGCCAGGGCCGTAATGAAAAACTGTTTTTT
CDR3 protein: CASSQGRNEKLFF

J gene: TRBJ2-5
CDR3 length: 16
V gene: TRBV7-8
clone size: NA
D gene: NA
CDR3 DNA: TGTGCCAGCAGCTTACAACAGGCATGGGCCCAAGAGACCCAGTACTTC
CDR3 protein: CASSLQQAWAQETQYF

J gene: TRBJ1-2
CDR3 length: 15
V gene: TRBV4-2
clone size: NA
D gene: NA
CDR3 DNA: TGTGCCAGCAGCCAAGTCTCTTCCAGGGACTATGGCTACACCTTC
CDR3 protein: CASSQVSSRDYGYTF

J gene: TRBJ2-7
CDR3 length: 19
V gene: TRBV7-2
clone size: NA
D gene: TRBD2
CDR3 DNA: TGTGCCAGCAGCCCCCACCCCCCCGCCACTAGCGGGAGGGCCCACGAGCAGTACTTC
CDR3 protein: CASSPHPPATSGRAHEQYF

J gene: TRBJ1-1
CDR3 length: 13
V gene: TRBV29-1
clone size: NA
D gene: NA
CDR3 DNA: TGCAGCGTTGCTGGGGGCATGAACACTGAAGCTTTCTTT
CDR3 protein: CSVAGGMNTEAFF

J gene: TRBJ2-7
CDR3 length: 15
V gene: TRBV5-4
clone size: NA
D gene: TRBD1
CDR3 DNA: TGTGCCAGCAGCGATAGGGGGCCAGAAGAGGGCGAGCAGTACTTC
CDR3 protein: CASSDRGPEEGEQYF

J gene: TRBJ2-7
CDR3 length: 15
V gene: TRBV5-5
clone size: NA
D gene: TRBD1
CDR3 DNA: TGTGCCAGCAGCCCGTTGACAGGGTGGTCCTACGAGCAGTACTTC
CDR3 protein: CASSPLTGWSYEQYF

J gene: TRBJ2-7
CDR3 length: 13
V gene: TRBV12-3/TRBV12-4
clone size: NA
D gene: TRBD1
CDR3 DNA: TGTGCCAGCAGTTCCGGGACAGCCTTCGAGCAGTACTTC
CDR3 protein: CASSSGTAFEQYF

J gene: TRBJ2-5
CDR3 length: 13
V gene: TRBV27
clone size: NA
D gene: NA
CDR3 DNA: TGTGCCAGCAGTCTGGGACTGCAAGAGACCCAGTACTTC
CDR3 protein: CASSLGLQETQYF

J gene: TRBJ2-7
CDR3 length: 17
V gene: TRBV4-1
clone size: NA
D gene: TRBD2
CDR3 DNA: TGCGCCAGCAGCCAAGAATTAGCGGGACCGCGGTCCTACGAGCAGTACTTC
CDR3 protein: CASSQELAGPRSYEQYF

J gene: TRBJ1-2
CDR3 length: 14
V gene: TRBV3-1/TRBV3-2
clone size: NA
D gene: NA
CDR3 DNA: TGTGCCAGCAGCCAAGACGCGGTGCCTGGTGGCTACACCTTC
CDR3 protein: CASSQDAVPGGYTF

J gene: TRBJ2-1
CDR3 length: 14
V gene: TRBV28
clone size: NA
D gene: TRBD2
CDR3 DNA: TGTGCCAGCATTGGACTAGCTAACTACAATGAGCAGTTCTTC
CDR3 protein: CASIGLANYNEQFF

J gene: TRBJ2-1
CDR3 length: 16
V gene: TRBV11-3
clone size: once
D gene: NA
CDR3 DNA: TGTGCCAGCAGCTTGGCTAGCCGAAGCTCCTACAATGAGCAGTTCTTC
CDR3 protein: CASSLASRSSYNEQFF